This T cell receptor beta chain was recorded in a study of blood T cell repertoires in COVID-19. Study background: COVID-19 samples from acute and convalescent phases originated in the United States, Italy and Spain.

Participants were aged about 18 to 90 years, lived in about two dozen US areas, and enrolled virtually. Profiled with immunoSEQ multiplex PCR; TCRdb holds only in-frame clones, not every one. The data hold around 200,000 clones, with around 88% observed a single time. Per germline, CDR1 SNHLY and CDR2 FYNNEI. The CDR3 spans 14 residues. V lost 7 bases to trimming and J lost 0 bases, with 13 bases between them. The V call is TRBV2, the J call TRBJ2-7; D is unclear. The TCR comes from a middle-aged man with acute COVID-19. Sample: PBMCs or T cells enriched from blood (not recorded which). In nucleotides, the CDR3 is TGTGCCAGCACACGGCGGAAGAGCTCCTACGAGCAGTACTTC. As protein: CASTRRKSSYEQYF.